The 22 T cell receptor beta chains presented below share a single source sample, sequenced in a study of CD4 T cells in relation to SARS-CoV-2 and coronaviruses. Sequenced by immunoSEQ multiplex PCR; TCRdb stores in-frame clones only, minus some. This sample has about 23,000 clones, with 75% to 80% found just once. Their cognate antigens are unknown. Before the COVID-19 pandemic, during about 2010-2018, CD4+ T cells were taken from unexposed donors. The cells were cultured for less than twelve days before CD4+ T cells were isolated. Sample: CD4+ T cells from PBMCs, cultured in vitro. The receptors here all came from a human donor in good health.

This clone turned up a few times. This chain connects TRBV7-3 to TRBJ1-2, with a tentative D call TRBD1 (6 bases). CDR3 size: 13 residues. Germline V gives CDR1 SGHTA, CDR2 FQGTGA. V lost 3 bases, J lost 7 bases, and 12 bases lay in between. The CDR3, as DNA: TGTGCCAGCAGCTTGTCAGGGGCGAGTGGCTACACCTTC. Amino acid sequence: CASSLSGASGYTF.

CDR3: CASSLTQGTSYEQYF. The DNA for the CDR3 is TGTGCCAGCAGCTTAACACAGGGGACTTCCTACGAGCAGTACTTC. The chain carries TRBV7-8 and TRBJ2-7; possibly TRBD1 for D (7 bases). Germline CDR1 is SGHVS and CDR2 is FQNEAQ. Between the trimmed V and J ends, which lost 2 bases and 1 base, there was a span of 12 bases. The CDR3 extends over 15 amino acids.

CDR3 coding DNA: TGTGCCAGCACCTGGGGGATTGGAAACACCATATATTTT. It yields the protein CASTWGIGNTIYF. The chain joins TRBV12-3 or TRBV12-4 to TRBJ1-3, with D possibly being TRBD1 (5 bases). The CDR3 has 13 residues. The ends were cut back, 7 bases at V and 3 bases at J, with 10 bases in the middle.

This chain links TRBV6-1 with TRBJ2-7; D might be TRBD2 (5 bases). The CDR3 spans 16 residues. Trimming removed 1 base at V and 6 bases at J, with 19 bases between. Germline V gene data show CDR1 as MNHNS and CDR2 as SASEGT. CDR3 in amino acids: CASSEVGLRPNREQYF. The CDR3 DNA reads TGTGCCAGCAGTGAAGTTGGACTCCGGCCGAATCGCGAGCAGTACTTC.

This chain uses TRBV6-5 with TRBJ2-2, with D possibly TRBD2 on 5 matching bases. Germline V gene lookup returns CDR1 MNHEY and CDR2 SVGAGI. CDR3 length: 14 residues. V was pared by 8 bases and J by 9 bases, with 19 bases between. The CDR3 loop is CASYNIQRNRELFF. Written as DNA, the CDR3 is TGTGCCAGCTACAACATACAGCGGAACCGGGAGCTGTTTTTT.

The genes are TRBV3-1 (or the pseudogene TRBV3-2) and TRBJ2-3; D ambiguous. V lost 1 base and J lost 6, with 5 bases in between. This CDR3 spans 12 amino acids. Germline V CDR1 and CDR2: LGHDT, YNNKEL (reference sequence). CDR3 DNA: TGTGCCAGCAGCCAAGGGGCCGATACGCAGTATTTT. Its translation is CASSQGADTQYF.

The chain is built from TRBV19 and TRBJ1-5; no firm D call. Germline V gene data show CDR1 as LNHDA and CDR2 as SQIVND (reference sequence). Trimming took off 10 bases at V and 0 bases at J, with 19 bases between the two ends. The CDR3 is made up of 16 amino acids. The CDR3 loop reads CATSKVLGNSNQPQHF. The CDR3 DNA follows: TGTGCCACCTCGAAAGTCTTAGGGAATAGCAATCAGCCCCAGCATTTT.

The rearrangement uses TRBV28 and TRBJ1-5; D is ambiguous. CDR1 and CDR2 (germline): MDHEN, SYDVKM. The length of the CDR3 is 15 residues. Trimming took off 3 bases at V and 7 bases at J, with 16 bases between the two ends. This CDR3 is CASSFSLRSGQPQHF. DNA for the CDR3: TGTGCCAGCAGTTTCTCTCTCCGTTCGGGGCAGCCCCAGCATTTT.

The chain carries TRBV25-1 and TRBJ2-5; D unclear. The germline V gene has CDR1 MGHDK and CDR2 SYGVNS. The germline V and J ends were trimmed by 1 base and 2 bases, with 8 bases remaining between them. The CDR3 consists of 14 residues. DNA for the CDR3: TGTGCCAGCAGTGAATTCGGCAGACAAGAGACCCAGTACTTC. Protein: CASSEFGRQETQYF. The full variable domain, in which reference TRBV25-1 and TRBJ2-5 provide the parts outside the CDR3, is EADIYQTPRYLVIGTGKKITLECSQTMGHDKMYWYQQDPGMELHLIHYSYGVNSTEKGDLSSESTVSRIRTEHFPLTLESARPSHTSQYLCASSEFGRQETQYFGPGTRLLVL.

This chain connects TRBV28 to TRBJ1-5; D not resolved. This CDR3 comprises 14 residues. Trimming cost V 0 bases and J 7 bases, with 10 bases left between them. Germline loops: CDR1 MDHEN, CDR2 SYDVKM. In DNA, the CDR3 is TGTGCCAGCAGTTTATGGGGCGGTGGACAGCCCCAGCATTTT. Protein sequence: CASSLWGGGQPQHF.

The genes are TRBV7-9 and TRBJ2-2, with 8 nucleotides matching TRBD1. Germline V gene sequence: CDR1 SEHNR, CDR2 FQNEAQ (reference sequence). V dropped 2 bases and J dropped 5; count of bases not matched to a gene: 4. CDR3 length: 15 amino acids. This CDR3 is CASSLRQGSTGELFF. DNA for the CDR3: TGTGCCAGCAGCTTAAGACAGGGGAGTACCGGGGAGCTGTTTTTT.

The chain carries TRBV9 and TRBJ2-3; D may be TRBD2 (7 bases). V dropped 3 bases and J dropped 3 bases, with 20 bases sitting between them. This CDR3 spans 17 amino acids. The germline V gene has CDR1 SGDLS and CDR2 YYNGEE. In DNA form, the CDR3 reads TGTGCCAGCAGCGGACGGGATACGGGGGGCCCGACAGATACGCAGTATTTT. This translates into CASSGRDTGGPTDTQYF.

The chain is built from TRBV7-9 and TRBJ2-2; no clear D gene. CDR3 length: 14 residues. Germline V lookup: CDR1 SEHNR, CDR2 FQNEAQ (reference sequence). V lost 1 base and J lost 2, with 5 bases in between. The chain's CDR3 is CASSLGVNTGELFF. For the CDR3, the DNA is TGTGCCAGCAGCTTAGGGGTCAACACCGGGGAGCTGTTTTTT.

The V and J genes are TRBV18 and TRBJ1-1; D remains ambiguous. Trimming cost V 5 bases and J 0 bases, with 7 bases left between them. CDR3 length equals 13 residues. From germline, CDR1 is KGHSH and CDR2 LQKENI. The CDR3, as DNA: TGTGCCAGCTCAAGCAGTTTGAACACTGAAGCTTTCTTT. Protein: CASSSSLNTEAFF.

CDR3 loop: CAWSGQFVEAFF. The CDR3 nucleotides read TGTGCCTGGAGTGGACAGTTCGTTGAAGCTTTCTTT. This rearrangement joins TRBV30 to TRBJ1-1; TRBD1 is a possible D gene (5 bases). The CDR3 covers 12 residues. V lost 1 base and J 7 bases, leaving 10 bases between the germline ends. Germline CDR1 reads GTSNPN; CDR2 reads SVGIG (reference sequence).

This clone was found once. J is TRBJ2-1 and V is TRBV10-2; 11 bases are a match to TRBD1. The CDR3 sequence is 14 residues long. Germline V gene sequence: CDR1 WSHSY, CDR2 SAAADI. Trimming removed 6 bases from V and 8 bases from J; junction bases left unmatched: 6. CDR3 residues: CASRPGTGGHEQFF. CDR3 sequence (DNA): TGCGCCAGCAGACCCGGGACAGGGGGACATGAGCAGTTCTTC.

The CDR3 reads CASSLHSGELFF. The CDR3 DNA is TGTGCCAGCAGCTTACATTCCGGGGAGCTGTTTTTT. This chain joins TRBV11-3 and TRBJ2-2; no firm D call. This CDR3 spans 12 amino acids. CDR1 is SGHNT and CDR2 is YENEEA in the germline V gene. Trimming removed 2 bases from V and 6 bases from J, with 4 bases in between. The complete variable domain, with remaining parts taken from reference TRBV11-3 and TRBJ2-2, reads EAGVVQSPRYKIIEKKQPVAFWCNPISGHNTLYWYLQNLGQGPELLIRYENEEAVDDSQLPKDRFSAERLKGVDSTLKIQPAELGDSAVYLCASSLHSGELFFGEGSRLTVL.

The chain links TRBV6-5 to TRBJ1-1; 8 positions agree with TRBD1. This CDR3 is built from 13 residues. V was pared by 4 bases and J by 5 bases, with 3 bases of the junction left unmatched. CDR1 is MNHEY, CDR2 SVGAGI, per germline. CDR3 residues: CASSLTGETEAFF. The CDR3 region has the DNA TGTGCCAGCAGTTTGACAGGGGAAACTGAAGCTTTCTTT.

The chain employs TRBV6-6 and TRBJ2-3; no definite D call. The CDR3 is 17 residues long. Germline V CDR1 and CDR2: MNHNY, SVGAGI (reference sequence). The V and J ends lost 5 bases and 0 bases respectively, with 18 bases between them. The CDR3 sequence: CASSPFYGSGSTDTQYF. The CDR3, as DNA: TGTGCCAGCAGTCCTTTTTACGGATCAGGTAGCACAGATACGCAGTATTTT.

Here the CDR3 DNA reads TGTGCCAGCAGTTACTCGTTCAAGGACAGGGGCACAGATACGCAGTATTTT. Protein: CASSYSFKDRGTDTQYF. V is TRBV6-2 or TRBV6-3 and J is TRBJ2-3; 8 bases match TRBD1. The germline V gene has CDR1 MNHEY and CDR2 SVGEGT. The V segment lost 0 bases and the J segment 1 base; nucleotides outside the gene matches: 6. The CDR3 is 17 amino acids.

The CDR3 DNA follows: TGTGCCAGCAGCCAAGAGGAAGGGACTCAGCCCCAGCATTTT. Translated: CASSQEEGTQPQHF. J is TRBJ1-5 and V is TRBV4-2, with D perhaps TRBD1 (5 bases). The CDR3 is 14 amino acids. Trimming removed 0 bases from V and 6 bases from J, with 9 bases in between. The V gene's germline CDR1 is LGHNA and CDR2 YNFKEQ.

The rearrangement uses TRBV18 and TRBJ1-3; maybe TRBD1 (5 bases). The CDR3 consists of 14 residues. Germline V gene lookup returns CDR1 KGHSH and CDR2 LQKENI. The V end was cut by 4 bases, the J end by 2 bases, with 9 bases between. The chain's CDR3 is CASSLAQAGNTIYF. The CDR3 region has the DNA TGTGCCAGCTCACTAGCACAGGCTGGAAACACCATATATTTT.